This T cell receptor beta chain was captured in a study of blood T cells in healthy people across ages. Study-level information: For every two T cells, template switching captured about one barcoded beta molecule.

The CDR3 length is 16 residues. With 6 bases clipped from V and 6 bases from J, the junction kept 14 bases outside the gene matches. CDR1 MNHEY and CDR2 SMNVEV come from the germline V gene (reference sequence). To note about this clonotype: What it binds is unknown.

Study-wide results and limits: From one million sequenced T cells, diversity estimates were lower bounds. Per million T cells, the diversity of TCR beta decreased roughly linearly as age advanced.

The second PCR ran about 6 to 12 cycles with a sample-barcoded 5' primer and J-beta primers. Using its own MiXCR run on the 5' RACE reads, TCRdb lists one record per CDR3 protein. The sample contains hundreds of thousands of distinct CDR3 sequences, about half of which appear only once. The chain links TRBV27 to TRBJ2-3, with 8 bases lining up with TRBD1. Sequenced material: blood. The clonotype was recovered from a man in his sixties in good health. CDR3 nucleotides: TGTGCCAGCAGCCAAGATGGCCCAGGGGGCCCTGATACGCAGTATTTT. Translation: CASSQDGPGGPDTQYF.